These T cell receptor beta chains were read from a single sample in a study of shared clonotypes between healthy human individuals. The assay was immunoSEQ multiplex PCR, and TCRdb's table has in-frame clones only and misses some. The data contain about 1.5 million clones, approximately 98% of them seen just once; the ten biggest clones take up about 0.42%. Sequencing used naive CD4+ T cells sorted from blood. Receptors were obtained from a man under 40 in good health. CDR3s include the opening cysteine and the closing phenylalanine or tryptophan. D genes are given only for firm matches.

DNA: TGCAGCGTTGAAGATCCTCTTGCGACCGGGGAGCTGTTTTTT
CDR3: CSVEDPLATGELFF
V: TRBV29-1
J: TRBJ2-2
D: NA

DNA: TGTGCCAGTAGCATAAGACTAGCGGGTAGCACAGATACGCAGTATTTT
CDR3: CASSIRLAGSTDTQYF
V: TRBV19
J: TRBJ2-3
D: TRBD2

DNA: TGTGCCAGCAGCACACTAGAAGGACTACTCTCGAACACCGGGGAGCTGTTTTTT
CDR3: CASSTLEGLLSNTGELFF
V: TRBV7-6
J: TRBJ2-2
D: NA

DNA: TGCGCCAGCAGCTTGGGTTCGGCCAGGGCGGGCCACGAGCAGTACTTC
CDR3: CASSLGSARAGHEQYF
V: TRBV5-1
J: TRBJ2-7
D: NA

DNA: TGCGCCAGCAGTGGCACAGCGAGGGGGGAGACCCAGTACTTC
CDR3: CASSGTARGETQYF
V: TRBV10-1
J: TRBJ2-5
D: NA

DNA: TGTGCCAGCAGCTTATCGGGGGCCCAAGAGACCCAGTACTTC
CDR3: CASSLSGAQETQYF
V: TRBV7-2
J: TRBJ2-5
D: NA

DNA: TGTGCAAGTGGGGCACAGCCGGGACTAGGTATCTACGAGCAGTACTTC
CDR3: CASGAQPGLGIYEQYF
V: TRBV19
J: TRBJ2-7
D: TRBD2

DNA: TGTGCCAGCAGTGTGTTCACCACCGGGGAGCTGTTTTTT
CDR3: CASSVFTTGELFF
V: TRBV2
J: TRBJ2-2
D: NA

DNA: TGTGCCACCAGCAGAGATCCCGGACTAGCGGGATACGAGACCCAGTACTTC
CDR3: CATSRDPGLAGYETQYF
V: TRBV15
J: TRBJ2-5
D: TRBD2

DNA: TGCGCCAGCAGCCAGACTAGCGCGAGTCGCAGTGAGCAGTTCTTC
CDR3: CASSQTSASRSEQFF
V: TRBV4-3
J: TRBJ2-1
D: TRBD2

DNA: TGTGCCAGCAGCGTAGGTCCAGCGGGAGGGTCAGGGCAGTTCTTC
CDR3: CASSVGPAGGSGQFF
V: TRBV9
J: TRBJ2-1
D: TRBD2

DNA: TGTGCCAGCAGTGTATGGAGGTCCACAGATACGCAGTATTTT
CDR3: CASSVWRSTDTQYF
V: TRBV2
J: TRBJ2-3
D: NA

DNA: TGTGCCAGTAGTGTAGGGAATAAAGGGGCCCAGTACTTC
CDR3: CASSVGNKGAQYF
V: TRBV19
J: TRBJ2-5
D: NA

DNA: TGTGCCAGCAGCTTAAGTAACAGGGGAACAGATACGCAGTATTTT
CDR3: CASSLSNRGTDTQYF
V: TRBV7-9
J: TRBJ2-3
D: TRBD1

DNA: TGTGCCAGCAGCTTAGACGGGAACACCGGGGAGCTGTTTTTT
CDR3: CASSLDGNTGELFF
V: TRBV7-3
J: TRBJ2-2
D: NA

DNA: TGTGCCAGCTCACCCCCAGTAGCGGCCGGATATAGCAATCAGCCCCAGCATTTT
CDR3: CASSPPVAAGYSNQPQHF
V: TRBV18
J: TRBJ1-5
D: NA

DNA: TGTGCCAGCAGCCGTAGCGGGAGCTCCTACAATGAGCAGTTCTTC
CDR3: CASSRSGSSYNEQFF
V: TRBV6-5
J: TRBJ2-1
D: TRBD2